These 21 T cell receptor beta chains came from one sample sequenced in a study of cytomegalovirus exposure and HLA in healthy donors. Both 60 Vbeta primers and 13 Jbeta primers went into the PCR. TCRdb's table, derived via immunoSEQ multiplex PCR, lists solely in-frame clones and lacks some. The table records 130,000 to 150,000 clones, 70% to 90% of them present only once. Sample: PBMCs. These receptors were taken from a woman in her thirties or forties in good health and CMV-seropositive.

The genes are TRBV7-9 and TRBJ2-5; 8 bases are a match to TRBD1. V was clipped by 5 bases and J by 4 bases; unmatched bases: 12. CDR1 SEHNR and CDR2 FQNEAQ come from the germline V gene (reference sequence). This CDR3 is built from 16 residues. CDR3 bases: TGTGCCAGCAGCCCCTATGAGAGGACAGGGCCAGAGACCCAGTACTTC. It is translated as CASSPYERTGPETQYF.

This clone was seen more than once but under ten times. The same CDR3 is also encoded by other DNA sequences in this sample. The chain recombines TRBV28 with TRBJ2-3, with TRBD1 matching over 7 bases. V was pared by 2 bases and J by 4 bases, with 0 bases of the junction left unmatched. CDR3 length equals 13 residues. The germline gives CDR1 MDHEN, CDR2 SYDVKM. CDR3 sequence: CASSLQGADTQYF. The DNA for the CDR3 is TGTGCCAGCAGTTTACAGGGGGCAGATACGCAGTATTTT.

This chain links TRBV28 with TRBJ2-7; D may be TRBD2 (5 bases). V lost 6 bases, J lost 2 bases, and 11 bases lay in between. The CDR3 is made up of 13 amino acids. Germline lookup yields CDR1 MDHEN and CDR2 SYDVKM. CDR3 sequence reads: CASRTTGTYEQYF. DNA for the CDR3: TGTGCCAGCAGAACGACGGGAACCTACGAGCAGTACTTC.

The CDR3 coding sequence is TGTGCCAGCTCACCACCGGTGGGGAGTGAAGCTTTCTTT. It codes for CASSPPVGSEAFF. The chain employs TRBV18 and TRBJ1-1, with D unresolved. The germline gives CDR1 KGHSH, CDR2 LQKENI. This CDR3 spans 13 amino acids. Trimming took off 0 bases at V and 7 bases at J, with 9 bases between the two ends. The full variable domain, with the rest looked up from reference TRBV18 and TRBJ1-1, is NAGVMQNPRHLVRRRGQEARLRCSPMKGHSHVYWYRQLPEEGLKFMVYLQKENIIDESGMPKERFSAEFPKEGPSILRIQQVVRGDSAAYFCASSPPVGSEAFFGQGTRLTVV.

The chain is built from TRBV7-2 and TRBJ1-3, with D possibly TRBD1 on 6 matching bases. Trimming left V 3 bases short and J 4 bases short, with 13 bases between. The germline CDR1 and CDR2 sequences are SGHTA and FQGNSA. The length of the CDR3 is 15 residues. The CDR3 DNA follows: TGTGCCAGCAGCTTTCAAGGACAGAAAGGAAACACCATATATTTT. It specifies CASSFQGQKGNTIYF.

The chain couples TRBV6-1 to TRBJ1-1; D might be TRBD1 (6 bases). V lost 6 bases and J 4 bases, leaving 12 bases between the germline ends. Germline-derived CDR1 and CDR2 are MNHNS and SASEGT. The CDR3 is 13 residues long. In DNA form, the CDR3 reads TGTGCCAGCAGGCGGACAGCCATCACTGAAGCTTTCTTT. It is translated as CASRRTAITEAFF.

The rearrangement uses TRBV7-6 and TRBJ2-4, with 9 nucleotides matching TRBD1. This CDR3 comprises 19 residues. The J segment lost 1 base and the V segment lost 3 bases, leaving 13 bases of the junction unmatched. CDR1 and CDR2 (germline): SGHVS, FNYEAQ. The CDR3 nucleotides are TGTGCCAGCAGCTTTTCTTACCGGGACAGGGACGGGGCCAAAAACATTCAGTACTTC. Its protein is CASSFSYRDRDGAKNIQYF.

The rearrangement links TRBV11-2 to TRBJ2-5; 8 nucleotides align to TRBD2. Germline assignment: CDR1 SGHAT and CDR2 FQNNGV. V trimming: 8 bases; J trimming: 3 bases; junction bases outside the gene matches: 5. The CDR3 extends over 13 amino acids. The CDR3 is CASEKREKETQYF. The CDR3 region has the DNA TGTGCCAGCGAAAAGCGGGAGAAAGAGACCCAGTACTTC.

This chain joins TRBV18 and TRBJ1-2, with 7 bases matching TRBD1. CDR1 KGHSH and CDR2 LQKENI come from the germline V gene. This CDR3 region has 17 residues. J was trimmed by 4 bases and V by 4 bases; bases with no gene match: 15. CDR3 amino acids: CASSLGTATSAGYGYTF. CDR3 nucleotide sequence: TGTGCCAGCTCACTCGGGACAGCGACCTCAGCGGGCTATGGCTACACCTTC.

This sequence joins TRBV28 and TRBJ1-2; possibly TRBD1 for D (6 bases). V was pared by 6 bases and J by 0 bases, with 17 bases between. CDR3 length equals 16 residues. Looked up from germline, CDR1 is MDHEN and CDR2 is SYDVKM. CDR3 in DNA: TGTGCCAGCAGATACCAAGGGGGAAGTTCTAACTATGGCTACACCTTC. This encodes CASRYQGGSSNYGYTF.

This clone was counted between two and nine times. The chain joins TRBV4-2 to TRBJ2-6, with D perhaps TRBD1 (8 bases). Trimming took off 0 bases at V and 0 bases at J, with 15 bases between the two ends. Per germline, CDR1 LGHNA and CDR2 YNFKEQ. CDR3 length: 19 amino acids. Written as DNA, the CDR3 is TGTGCCAGCAGCCAAGAAGGGGGGGACAGGTACTCTGGGGCCAACGTCCTGACTTTC. This translates into CASSQEGGDRYSGANVLTF.

The V and J genes are TRBV4-2 and TRBJ2-5, with 7 bases matching TRBD2. Germline CDR1 is LGHNA and CDR2 is YNFKEQ. The CDR3 is 16 residues long. The V gene end was trimmed by 1 base and the J gene end by 3 bases; junction bases not matched to a gene: 8. CDR3 in amino acids: CASSQVWRGGEETQYF. The CDR3 DNA follows: TGTGCCAGCAGCCAAGTGTGGCGCGGGGGAGAAGAGACCCAGTACTTC.

This clone was observed a few times. The V call is TRBV10-3, the J call TRBJ2-6, with a weak D call TRBD1 (8 bases). V was shortened by 5 bases and J by 9 bases, with 17 bases between the two germline ends. The CDR3 loop spans 15 amino acids. The germline V gene encodes CDR1 ENHRY and CDR2 SYGVKD. The CDR3 loop is CAISNHRGEGNVLTF. The CDR3 DNA follows: TGTGCCATCAGTAATCACAGGGGGGAGGGCAACGTCCTGACTTTC.

The rearrangement uses TRBV9 and TRBJ1-4; 11 bases are shared with TRBD1. Germline lookup yields CDR1 SGDLS and CDR2 YYNGEE. V lost 3 bases, J lost 2 bases, and 3 bases stayed unmatched. CDR3 length: 16 residues. Here the CDR3 reads CASSAGQGATNEKLFF. The CDR3 DNA is TGTGCCAGCAGCGCCGGACAGGGGGCGACTAATGAAAAACTGTTTTTT.

V and J are TRBV19 and TRBJ2-3, with a possible D match to TRBD2 (5 bases). This CDR3 region has 17 residues. V lost 3 bases, J lost 0 bases, and 16 bases lay in between. Looked up from germline, CDR1 is LNHDA and CDR2 is SQIVND (reference sequence). In DNA form, the CDR3 reads TGTGCCAGTAGTATCTACCGGGGAGAGACTAGCACAGATACGCAGTATTTT. Encoded protein: CASSIYRGETSTDTQYF.

The chain recombines TRBV28 with TRBJ1-2; a weak D match, TRBD1 (6 bases). CDR1 is MDHEN, CDR2 SYDVKM, per germline. V was shortened by 8 bases and J by 7 bases, with 14 bases between the two germline ends. The CDR3 contains 12 residues. The CDR3 nucleotides are TGTGCCAGCGGTAGGGCAGGGGCTGGCTACACCTTC. Amino acid sequence: CASGRAGAGYTF.

The chain links TRBV6-1 to TRBJ2-7; D may be TRBD2 (5 bases). This CDR3 is built from 14 residues. V was shortened by 5 bases and J by 2 bases, with 13 bases between the two germline ends. Germline CDR1 is MNHNS and CDR2 is SASEGT. The CDR3 here is CASSSFPGTYEQYF. The CDR3 DNA reads TGTGCCAGCAGTTCTTTCCCGGGGACCTACGAGCAGTACTTC.

The chain recombines TRBV4-2 with TRBJ2-5; 9 bases line up with TRBD1. The V and J ends lost 4 bases and 5 bases, in that order; junction bases with no gene match: 5. Germline CDR1 is LGHNA and CDR2 is YNFKEQ. The CDR3 runs to 14 residues. This CDR3 is CASSLGTGYETQYF. The CDR3 nucleotides are TGTGCCAGCAGCCTTGGGACAGGGTACGAGACCCAGTACTTC.

V usage is TRBV9 and J usage is TRBJ2-2; 11 bases are a match to TRBD2. Germline V gene data show CDR1 as SGDLS and CDR2 as YYNGEE. V lost 4 bases to trimming and J lost 7 bases; unmatched junction nucleotides: 12. This CDR3 is 17 amino acids long. CDR3 DNA sequence: TGTGCCAGCAGCCCCGGGACTAGCGGAGGAGTTATCGGGGAGCTGTTTTTT. It is translated as CASSPGTSGGVIGELFF.

CDR3 bases: TGTGCCAGCAGCTTAATATCAGGTCTACAGGCCTACGAGCAGTACTTC. Protein product: CASSLISGLQAYEQYF. This chain joins TRBV11-2 and TRBJ2-7; D may be TRBD1 (5 bases). The CDR3 sequence is 16 residues long. Looked up from germline, CDR1 is SGHAT and CDR2 is FQNNGV. The germline V and J ends were trimmed by 2 bases and 2 bases, with 16 bases remaining between them.

The genes are TRBV28 and TRBJ1-4, with D uncertain. The CDR3 totals 15 residues. V was pared by 6 bases and J by 4 bases, with 15 bases between. The germline V gene encodes CDR1 MDHEN and CDR2 SYDVKM. This chain's CDR3 is CASRPRSVVNEKLFF. The CDR3 DNA is TGTGCCAGCAGGCCGAGGTCGGTAGTTAATGAAAAACTGTTTTTT.